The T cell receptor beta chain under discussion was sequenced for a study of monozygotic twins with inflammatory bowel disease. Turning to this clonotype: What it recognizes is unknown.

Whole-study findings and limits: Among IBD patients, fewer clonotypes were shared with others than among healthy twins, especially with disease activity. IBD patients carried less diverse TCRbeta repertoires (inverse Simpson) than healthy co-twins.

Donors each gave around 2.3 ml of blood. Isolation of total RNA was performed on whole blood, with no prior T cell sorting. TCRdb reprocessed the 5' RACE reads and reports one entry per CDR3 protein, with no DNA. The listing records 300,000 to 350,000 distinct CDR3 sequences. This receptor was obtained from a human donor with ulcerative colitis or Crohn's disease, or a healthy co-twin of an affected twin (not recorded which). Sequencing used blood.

The CDR3 loop reads CASSLGGLGNTIYF. The chain is built from TRBV7-2 and TRBJ1-3; TCRdb lists TRBD1, though no DNA is available to test this call. Per the germline V gene, CDR1 is SGHTA and CDR2 is FQGNSA. This CDR3 spans 14 amino acids.